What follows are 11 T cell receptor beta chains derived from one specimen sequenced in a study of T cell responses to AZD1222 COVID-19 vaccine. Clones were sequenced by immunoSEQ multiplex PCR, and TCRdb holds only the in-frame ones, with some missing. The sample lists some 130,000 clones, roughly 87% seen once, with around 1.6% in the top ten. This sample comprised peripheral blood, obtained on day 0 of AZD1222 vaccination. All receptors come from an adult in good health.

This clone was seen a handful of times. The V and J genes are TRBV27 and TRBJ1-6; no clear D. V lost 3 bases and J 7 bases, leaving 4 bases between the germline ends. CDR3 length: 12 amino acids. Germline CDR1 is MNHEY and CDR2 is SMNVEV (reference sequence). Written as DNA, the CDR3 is TGTGCCAGCAGTTTTATCAATTCACCCCTCCACTTT. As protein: CASSFINSPLHF.

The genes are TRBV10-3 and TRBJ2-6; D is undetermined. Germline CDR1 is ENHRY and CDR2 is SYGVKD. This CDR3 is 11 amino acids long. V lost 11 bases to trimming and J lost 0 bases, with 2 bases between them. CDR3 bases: TGTGCCTCCTCTGGGGCCAACGTCCTGACTTTC. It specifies CASSGANVLTF.

This CDR3 reads CASSEAASSRNTIYF. Written as DNA, the CDR3 is TGTGCCAGCAGTGAGGCGGCATCTTCCAGAAACACCATATATTTT. This rearrangement joins TRBV6-1 to TRBJ1-3, with D uncertain. In germline, CDR1 is MNHNS, CDR2 SASEGT. This CDR3 contains 15 residues. V was cut by 3 bases and J by 5 bases, with 14 bases left in between.

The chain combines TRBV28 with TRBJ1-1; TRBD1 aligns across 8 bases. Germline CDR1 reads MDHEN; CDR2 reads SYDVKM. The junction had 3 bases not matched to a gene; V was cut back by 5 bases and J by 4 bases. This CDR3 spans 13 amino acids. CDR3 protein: CASSVQGGTEAFF. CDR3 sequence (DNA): TGTGCCAGCAGTGTACAGGGGGGCACTGAAGCTTTCTTT.

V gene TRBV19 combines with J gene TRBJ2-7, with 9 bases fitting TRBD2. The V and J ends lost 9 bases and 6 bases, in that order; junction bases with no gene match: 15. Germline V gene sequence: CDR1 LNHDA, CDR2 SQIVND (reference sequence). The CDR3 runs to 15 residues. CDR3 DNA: TGTGCCAGCAGAGTAACGCTAGCGGGGTTCTCCGAGCAGTACTTC. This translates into CASRVTLAGFSEQYF.

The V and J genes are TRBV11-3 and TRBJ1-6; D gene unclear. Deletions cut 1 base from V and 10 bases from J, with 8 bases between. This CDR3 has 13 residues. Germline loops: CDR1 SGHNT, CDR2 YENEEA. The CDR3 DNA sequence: TGTGCCAGCAGCTTAGGCCCGGAATCACCCCTCCACTTT. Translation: CASSLGPESPLHF.

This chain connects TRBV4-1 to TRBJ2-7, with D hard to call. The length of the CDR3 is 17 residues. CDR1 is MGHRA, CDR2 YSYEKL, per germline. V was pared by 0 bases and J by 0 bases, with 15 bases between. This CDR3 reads CASSQENLWGNSYEQYF. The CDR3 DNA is TGCGCCAGCAGCCAAGAAAACCTCTGGGGAAACTCCTACGAGCAGTACTTC.

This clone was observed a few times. Here the CDR3 reads CAWIGAGSGNTIYF. Written as DNA, the CDR3 is TGTGCCTGGATAGGTGCAGGCTCTGGAAACACCATATATTTT. The V and J genes are TRBV30 and TRBJ1-3; D gene ambiguous. The CDR3 covers 14 residues. Germline V gene sequence: CDR1 GTSNPN, CDR2 SVGIG (reference sequence). The V end lost 4 bases, the J end lost 0 bases, and 10 bases lay between the germline ends.

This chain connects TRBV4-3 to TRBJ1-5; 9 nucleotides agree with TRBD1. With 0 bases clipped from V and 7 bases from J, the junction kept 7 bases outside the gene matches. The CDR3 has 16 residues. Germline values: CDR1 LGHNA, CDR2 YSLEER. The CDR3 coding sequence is TGCGCCAGCAGCCAAGATCTAGGACAGGGGAGACAGCCCCAGCATTTT. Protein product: CASSQDLGQGRQPQHF.

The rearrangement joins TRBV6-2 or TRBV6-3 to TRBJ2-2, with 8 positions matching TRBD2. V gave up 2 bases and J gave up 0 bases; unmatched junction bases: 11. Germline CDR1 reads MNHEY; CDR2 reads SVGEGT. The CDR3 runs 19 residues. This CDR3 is CASSYPMGRGASNTGELFF. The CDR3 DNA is TGTGCCAGCAGTTACCCCATGGGGCGGGGGGCTTCGAACACCGGGGAGCTGTTTTTT.

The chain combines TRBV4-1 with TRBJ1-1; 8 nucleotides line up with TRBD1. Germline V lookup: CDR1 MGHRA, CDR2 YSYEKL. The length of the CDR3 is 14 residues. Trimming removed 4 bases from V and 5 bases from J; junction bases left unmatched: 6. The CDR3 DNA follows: TGCGCCAGCAGCCGCAGACAGGGGATGACTGAAGCTTTCTTT. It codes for CASSRRQGMTEAFF.